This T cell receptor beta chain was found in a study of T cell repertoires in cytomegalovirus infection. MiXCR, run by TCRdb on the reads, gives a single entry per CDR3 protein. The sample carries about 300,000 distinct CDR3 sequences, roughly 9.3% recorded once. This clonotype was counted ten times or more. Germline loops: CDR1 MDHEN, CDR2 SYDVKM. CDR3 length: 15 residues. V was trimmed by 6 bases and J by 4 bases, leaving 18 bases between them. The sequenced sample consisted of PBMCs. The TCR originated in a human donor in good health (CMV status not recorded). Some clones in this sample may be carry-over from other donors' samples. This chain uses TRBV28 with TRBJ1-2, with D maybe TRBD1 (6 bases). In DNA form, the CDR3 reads TGTGCCAGCAGCTCCCGGATGGGGGGCATCTATGGCTACACCTTC. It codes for CASSSRMGGIYGYTF.